Presented here are 15 T cell receptor beta chains from one specimen sequenced in a study of shared clonotypes between healthy human individuals. Here immunoSEQ multiplex PCR was the method, and the copy in TCRdb shows in-frame clones only, minus some. Here the sample spans around 2.5 million clones, more than 85% being singletons. Sample: naive CD4+ T cells from PBMCs. Subset: CD45RA+ positively selected. These receptors originate from a man between 18 and 29 years old in good health. Some clones in this sample may be carry-over from other donors' samples.

The CDR3 here is CATDTSGRAVMTGELFF. The CDR3, as DNA: TGTGCCACCGACACTAGCGGGAGGGCCGTTATGACCGGGGAGCTGTTTTTT. This chain connects TRBV2 to TRBJ2-2, with 13 nucleotides matching TRBD2. The germline V gene encodes CDR1 SNHLY and CDR2 FYNNEI. This CDR3 is built from 17 residues. V dropped 10 bases and J dropped 5; count of bases not matched to a gene: 13.

The chain employs TRBV6-1 and TRBJ2-5; D remains ambiguous. The CDR3 sequence is 11 residues long. V was cut by 7 bases and J by 5 bases, with 8 bases left in between. Germline V gives CDR1 MNHNS, CDR2 SASEGT. The CDR3 here is CASIIVETQYF. CDR3 coding DNA: TGTGCCAGCATAATAGTCGAGACCCAGTACTTC.

The chain joins TRBV6-1 to TRBJ1-5, with 8 bases aligning to TRBD1. With 4 bases clipped from V and 7 bases from J, the junction kept 9 bases outside the gene matches. Germline CDR1 is MNHNS and CDR2 is SASEGT. The CDR3 totals 15 residues. For the CDR3, the DNA is TGTGCCAGCAGTGCTGCTCAGGGGGCGAGGCAGCCCCAGCATTTT. Translation gives CASSAAQGARQPQHF.

The chain has TRBV5-1 and TRBJ2-7; D is ambiguous. This CDR3 is built from 15 residues. V lost 4 bases, J lost 1 base, and 15 bases lay in between. CDR1 and CDR2 from the germline V gene are SGHRS and YFSETQ. This chain's CDR3 is CASSPDFGGSYEQYF. The DNA for the CDR3 is TGCGCCAGCAGCCCCGATTTTGGCGGATCCTACGAGCAGTACTTC.

The chain has TRBV5-6 and TRBJ2-1; D unclear. V was shortened by 3 bases and J by 9 bases, with 16 bases between the two germline ends. The germline gives CDR1 SGHDT, CDR2 YYEEEE. There are 14 residues in the CDR3. The CDR3 DNA sequence: TGTGCCAGCAGCTCCCCGGGTAGGGTCGGTGAGCAGTTCTTC. Protein product: CASSSPGRVGEQFF.

This clone was seen a single time. The rearrangement links TRBV19 to TRBJ1-2, with TRBD1 identical over 7 bases. Germline V gene sequence: CDR1 LNHDA, CDR2 SQIVND (reference sequence). The CDR3 extends over 15 amino acids. Trimming removed 3 bases from V and 4 bases from J; junction bases left unmatched: 8. In DNA form, the CDR3 reads TGTGCCAGTAGTATCCTGGGACAGCGGCTCTATGGCTACACCTTC. Protein sequence: CASSILGQRLYGYTF.

As DNA, the CDR3 is TGTGCCAGCAGCATCGGCCGCACGCGCGCCTACGAGCAGTACTTC. It encodes CASSIGRTRAYEQYF. The V gene is TRBV11-2, the J gene TRBJ2-5; D is undetermined. The J call may be mistaken, given a closer DNA end match to TRBJ2-7. CDR3 length: 15 residues. CDR1 is SGHAT and CDR2 is FQNNGV in the germline V gene.

The chain joins TRBV28 to TRBJ1-1, with D uncertain. The ends were cut back, 4 bases at V and 12 bases at J, with 24 bases in the middle. The V gene's germline CDR1 is MDHEN and CDR2 SYDVKM. CDR3 length: 15 residues. The CDR3 region has the DNA TGTGCCAGCAGTTCCCTTGACCCGGGCCGGCGGCGTACTTTCTTT. Protein sequence: CASSSLDPGRRRTFF.

The chain links TRBV5-5 to TRBJ2-1; TRBD2 agrees at 14 bases. This CDR3 spans 15 amino acids. The ends lost 4 bases at V and 6 bases at J; junction bases unmatched: 3. CDR1 SGHKS and CDR2 YYEKEE come from the germline V gene (reference sequence). CDR3 bases: TGTGCCAGCAGCCGACTAGCGGGAGGGCCCAATGAGCAGTTCTTC. Translation gives CASSRLAGGPNEQFF.

As regards this clone: Within the sample, other DNA sequences also encode this same CDR3. The V and J genes are TRBV5-1 and TRBJ1-2; maybe TRBD1 (5 bases). Germline assignment: CDR1 SGHRS and CDR2 YFSETQ. The V and J ends lost 0 bases and 4 bases respectively, with 13 bases between them. The CDR3 is made up of 15 amino acids. CDR3 residues: CASSLGGTGAYGYTF. CDR3 sequence (DNA): TGCGCCAGCAGCTTGGGCGGGACCGGGGCCTATGGCTACACCTTC.

The CDR3 loop reads CASSQGVQGHSNTEAFF. The CDR3 DNA reads as TGCGCCAGCAGCCAAGGTGTACAGGGACACTCGAACACTGAAGCTTTCTTT. The chain combines TRBV4-3 with TRBJ1-1; weak D call: TRBD1 (6 bases). V lost 1 base, J lost 1 base, and 16 bases lay in between. Looked up from germline, CDR1 is LGHNA and CDR2 is YSLEER. This CDR3 is 17 amino acids long.

The J gene is TRBJ1-1, the V gene TRBV30; D remains unclear. This CDR3 region has 12 residues. Trimming took 2 bases from V and 4 from J, leaving 8 bases between them. Germline CDR1 GTSNPN, CDR2 SVGIG (reference sequence). The CDR3 DNA is TGTGCCTGGAGTACAGTGCCCACTGAAGCTTTCTTT. As protein: CAWSTVPTEAFF.

The chain employs TRBV5-1 and TRBJ2-7; 8 nucleotides agree with TRBD1. The CDR3 runs 16 residues. V shed 0 bases and J 3 bases; nucleotides not matched to a gene: 8. Germline V gives CDR1 SGHRS, CDR2 YFSETQ. CDR3 nucleotide sequence: TGCGCCAGCAGCTTGGCCCTGCTAGGGACAGGCTACGAGCAGTACTTC. Translating gives CASSLALLGTGYEQYF.

This clone has just one count. The rearrangement joins TRBV28 to TRBJ2-7, with TRBD1 as a possible D gene (6 bases). Germline V gene sequence: CDR1 MDHEN, CDR2 SYDVKM. V was trimmed by 3 bases and J by 1 base, leaving 16 bases between them. The CDR3 is made up of 16 amino acids. CDR3: CASSLGAGARSYEQYF. The CDR3 coding sequence is TGTGCCAGCAGTTTGGGGGCAGGGGCTAGATCCTACGAGCAGTACTTC.

The chain links TRBV28 to TRBJ1-5; unclear D gene. Per the germline V gene, CDR1 is MDHEN and CDR2 is SYDVKM. V was shortened by 4 bases and J by 10 bases, with 11 bases between the two germline ends. The CDR3 spans 12 residues. The CDR3 reads CASSSDMNPQHF. The CDR3 bases are TGTGCCAGCAGTTCCGACATGAACCCCCAGCATTTT.